What follows is one T cell receptor beta chain and its context. Germline V CDR1 and CDR2: LGHDT, YNNKEL (reference sequence). V was cut by 2 bases and J by 3 bases, with 11 bases left in between. This CDR3 region has 15 residues. The data belong to a study of blood T cell repertoires in COVID-19. Measured with immunoSEQ multiplex PCR; TCRdb has only the in-frame clones, and not every one. The sample contains over 200,000 clones, more than 75% of which appear only once. This chain uses TRBV3-1 (or the pseudogene TRBV3-2) with TRBJ2-1; D possibly corresponds to TRBD2 (6 bases). This TCR was sampled from a woman in her thirties who had recovered from COVID-19. Specimen: peripheral blood. In DNA form, the CDR3 reads TGTGCCAGCAGCCAACGGGGGATCGTCTACAATGAGCAGTTCTTC. Translation gives CASSQRGIVYNEQFF.